These 8 T cell receptor beta chains were all obtained from the same sample, sequenced in a study of Ad26.COV2.S vaccination and SARS-CoV-2 variants. Clones were sequenced by immunoSEQ multiplex PCR, and TCRdb holds only the in-frame ones, with some missing. The table includes 300,000 to 350,000 clones, under 90% detected once. Treatment defined: approximately 18 received Ad26.COV2.S at low or high dose, single or two shots; 5 received placebo; per-sample allocation not given. On day 63 after the first injection, vaccine and placebo recipients gave samples. The sequenced sample was peripheral blood, obtained in a trial of Ad26.COV2.S vaccine versus placebo. These receptors were obtained from a person between 18 and 65 years old who received the Ad26.COV2.S COVID-19 vaccine or a placebo.

The chain couples TRBV6-5 to TRBJ1-2; TRBD1 is a possible D gene (5 bases). There are 12 residues in the CDR3. Germline lookup yields CDR1 MNHEY and CDR2 SVGAGI. Trimming took off 7 bases at V and 4 bases at J, with 10 bases between the two ends. CDR3: CASKRGTYGYTF. Here the CDR3 DNA reads TGTGCCAGCAAGAGGGGCACCTATGGCTACACCTTC.

The chain recombines TRBV6-1 with TRBJ1-6, with D perhaps TRBD1 (5 bases). CDR1 is MNHNS and CDR2 is SASEGT in the germline V gene. CDR3 size: 14 residues. Trimming took off 2 bases at V and 11 bases at J, with 13 bases between the two ends. CDR3 loop: CASSEWRGPPPLHF. Here the CDR3 DNA reads TGTGCCAGCAGTGAATGGAGGGGCCCGCCACCCCTCCACTTT.

The V and J genes are TRBV28 and TRBJ2-1, with TRBD2 matching over 9 bases. After removal of 2 bases from V and 8 bases from J, the junction contained 4 bases not matched to a gene. Germline V gives CDR1 MDHEN, CDR2 SYDVKM. The CDR3 is 14 residues long. DNA for the CDR3: TGTGCCAGCAGTTTAGCGGGAGGGTTTCATGAGCAGTTCTTC. Translating it yields CASSLAGGFHEQFF. The full variable domain, completed using reference TRBV28 and TRBJ2-1, is DVKVTQSSRYLVKRTGEKVFLECVQDMDHENMFWYRQDPGLGLRLIYFSYDVKMKEKGDIPEGYSVSREKKERFSLILESASTNQTSMYLCASSLAGGFHEQFFGPGTRLTVL.

The chain carries TRBV18 and TRBJ1-1; tentatively, D is TRBD1 (5 bases). V dropped 5 bases and J dropped 2 bases, with 9 bases sitting between them. The CDR3 is 13 residues long. Germline V lookup: CDR1 KGHSH, CDR2 LQKENI. CDR3 nucleotide sequence: TGTGCCAGCTCAGCGACAGTAAACACTGAAGCTTTCTTT. This translates into CASSATVNTEAFF.

The chain couples TRBV4-3 to TRBJ1-2; D call uncertain. The germline V and J ends were trimmed by 1 base and 4 bases, with 7 bases remaining between them. The germline gives CDR1 LGHNA, CDR2 YSLEER. This CDR3 is built from 13 residues. The CDR3 DNA is TGCGCCAGCAGCCAAGGGCCGGGCTATGGCTACACCTTC. Its translation is CASSQGPGYGYTF.

The rearrangement links TRBV3-1 (or the pseudogene TRBV3-2) to TRBJ2-7, with D possibly being TRBD1 (6 bases). V was shortened by 7 bases and J by 3 bases, with 16 bases between the two germline ends. Germline V gene lookup returns CDR1 LGHDT and CDR2 YNNKEL (reference sequence). The CDR3 contains 14 residues. DNA of the CDR3: TGTGCCAGCACCACAGGGAAGAATGGCTACGAGCAGTACTTC. This gives the protein CASTTGKNGYEQYF.

This sequence joins TRBV6-6 and TRBJ1-1; 8 bases are shared with TRBD1. Germline V CDR1 and CDR2: MNHNY, SVGAGI (reference sequence). The junction had 2 bases not matched to a gene; V was cut back by 4 bases and J by 1 base. The CDR3 is 14 residues long. Here the CDR3 DNA reads TGTGCCAGCAGTTCCACAGGGGGGAACACTGAAGCTTTCTTT. It specifies CASSSTGGNTEAFF.

The chain recombines TRBV19 with TRBJ1-2; D remains ambiguous. This CDR3 has 11 amino acids. Per the germline V gene, CDR1 is LNHDA and CDR2 is SQIVND (reference sequence). Trimming left V 5 bases short and J 4 bases short, with 5 bases between. CDR3 loop: CASSAGYGYTF. Written as DNA, the CDR3 is TGTGCCAGTAGTGCGGGCTATGGCTACACCTTC.